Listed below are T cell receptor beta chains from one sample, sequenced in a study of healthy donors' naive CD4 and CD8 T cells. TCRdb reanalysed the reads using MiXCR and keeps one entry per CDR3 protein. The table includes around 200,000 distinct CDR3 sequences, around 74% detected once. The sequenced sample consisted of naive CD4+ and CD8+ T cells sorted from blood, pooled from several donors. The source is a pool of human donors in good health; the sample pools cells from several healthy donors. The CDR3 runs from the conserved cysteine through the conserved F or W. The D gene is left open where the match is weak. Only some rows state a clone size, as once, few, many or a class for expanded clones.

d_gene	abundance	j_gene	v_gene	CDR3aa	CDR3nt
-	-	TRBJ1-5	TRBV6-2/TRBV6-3	CASSYGGAGNQPQHF	TGTGCCAGCAGTTACGGGGGCGCGGGCAATCAGCCCCAGCATTTT
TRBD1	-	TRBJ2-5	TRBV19	CASSVGQGQETQYF	TGTGCCAGTAGTGTTGGACAGGGACAAGAGACCCAGTACTTC
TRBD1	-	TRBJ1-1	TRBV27	CASSLVTNRGAEAFF	TGTGCCAGCAGTTTAGTGACGAACAGGGGGGCTGAAGCTTTCTTT
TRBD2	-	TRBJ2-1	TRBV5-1	CASSLTSGRGIEQFF	TGCGCCAGCAGCTTGACTAGCGGGAGAGGGATTGAGCAGTTCTTC
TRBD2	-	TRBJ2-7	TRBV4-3	CASALGLAGGYEQYF	TGCGCCAGCGCCCTGGGCCTAGCGGGAGGGTACGAGCAGTACTTC
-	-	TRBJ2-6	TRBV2	CASLGRGGSGANVLTF	TGTGCCAGCTTGGGTCGGGGTGGCTCTGGGGCCAACGTCCTGACTTTC
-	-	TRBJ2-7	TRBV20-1	CSARSRDALYEQYF	TGCAGTGCTAGATCACGGGACGCTTTGTACGAGCAGTACTTC
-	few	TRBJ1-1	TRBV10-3	CAINARDLGTEAFF	TGTGCCATCAATGCCAGGGACCTGGGGACTGAAGCTTTCTTT
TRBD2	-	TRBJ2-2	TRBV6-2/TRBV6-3	CASSYIGTSGHTGELFF	TGTGCCAGCAGTTATATAGGGACTAGCGGGCACACCGGGGAGCTGTTTTTT
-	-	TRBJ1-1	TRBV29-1	CSVFGLDTYTEAFF	TGCAGCGTTTTCGGTTTGGACACATACACTGAAGCTTTCTTT
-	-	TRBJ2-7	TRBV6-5	CASSYRGSYEQYF	TGTGCCAGCAGTTACCGCGGTTCCTACGAGCAGTACTTC
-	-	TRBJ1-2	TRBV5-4	CASSSGTGGYTF	TGTGCCAGCAGCTCCGGGACGGGCGGCTACACCTTC
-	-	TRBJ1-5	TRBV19	CASSIPGRGQPQHF	TGTGCCAGTAGTATCCCGGGAAGGGGTCAGCCCCAGCATTTT
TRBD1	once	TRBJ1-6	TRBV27	CASSSGQSNSPLHF	TGTGCCAGCAGCTCGGGACAGTCGAATTCACCCCTCCACTTT
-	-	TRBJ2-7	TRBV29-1	CSVDSTGEQYF	TGCAGCGTTGACTCAACAGGCGAGCAGTACTTC
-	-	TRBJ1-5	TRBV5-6	CASSLQPGRPQHF	TGTGCCAGCAGCTTACAACCCGGTAGGCCCCAGCATTTT
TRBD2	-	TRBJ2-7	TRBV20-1	CSAPMTSGSYEQYF	TGCAGTGCTCCGATGACTAGCGGTTCCTACGAGCAGTACTTC
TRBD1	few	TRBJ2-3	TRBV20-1	CSARPGQGRGDTQYF	TGCAGTGCTAGGCCCGGACAGGGGCGCGGAGATACGCAGTATTTT
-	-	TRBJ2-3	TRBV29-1	CSVERDGLGDTQYF	TGCAGCGTTGAAAGGGACGGGCTGGGAGATACGCAGTATTTT
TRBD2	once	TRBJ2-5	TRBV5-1	CASSLLASGQETQYF	TGCGCCAGCAGCTTGCTCGCTAGCGGCCAAGAGACCCAGTACTTC
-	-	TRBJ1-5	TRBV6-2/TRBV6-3	CASSYGWQPQHF	TGTGCCAGCAGTTACGGGTGGCAGCCCCAGCATTTT
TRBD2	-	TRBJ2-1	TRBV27	CASSATTSGTYNEQFF	TGTGCCAGCAGTGCAACGACTAGCGGGACCTACAATGAGCAGTTCTTC
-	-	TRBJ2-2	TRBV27	CASSSLGAGELFF	TGTGCCAGCAGTTCCCTGGGTGCCGGGGAGCTGTTTTTT
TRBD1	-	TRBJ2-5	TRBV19	CATTENRGLAETQYF	TGTGCCACCACAGAGAACAGGGGGTTAGCAGAGACCCAGTACTTC
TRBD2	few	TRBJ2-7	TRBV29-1	CSVGVAGGPPEQYF	TGCAGCGTTGGGGTAGCGGGAGGGCCTCCCGAGCAGTACTTC
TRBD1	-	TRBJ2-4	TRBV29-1	CSVDLGQGANIQYF	TGCAGCGTTGATTTGGGACAGGGGGCAAACATTCAGTACTTC
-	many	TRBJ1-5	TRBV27	CASSFHGAWNQPQHF	TGTGCCAGCAGCTTTCATGGGGCATGGAATCAGCCCCAGCATTTT
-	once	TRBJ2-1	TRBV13	CASSASPGNEQFF	TGTGCCAGCAGCGCGTCACCCGGCAATGAGCAGTTCTTC
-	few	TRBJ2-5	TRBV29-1	CSVEDGSRVGETQYF	TGCAGCGTTGAAGATGGCAGCAGGGTAGGAGAGACCCAGTACTTC
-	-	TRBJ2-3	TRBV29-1	CSVEVVGADTQYF	TGCAGCGTTGAAGTGGTCGGGGCAGATACGCAGTATTTT
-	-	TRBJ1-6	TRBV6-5	CASRSGPYNSPLHF	TGTGCCAGCAGGAGCGGCCCCTATAATTCACCCCTCCACTTT
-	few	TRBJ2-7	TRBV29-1	CSVGDNYEQYF	TGCAGCGTTGGGGACAATTACGAGCAGTACTTC
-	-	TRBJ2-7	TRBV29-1	CSVVGLEGEQYF	TGCAGCGTTGTAGGTCTTGAGGGGGAGCAGTACTTC
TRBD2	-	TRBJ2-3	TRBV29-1	CSAWGLAGITDTQYF	TGCAGCGCGTGGGGACTAGCGGGTATCACAGATACGCAGTATTTT
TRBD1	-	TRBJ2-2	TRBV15	CATSGYRGHTGELFF	TGTGCCACCAGCGGATACAGGGGCCACACCGGGGAGCTGTTTTTT
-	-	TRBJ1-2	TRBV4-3	CASSQARGWDYGYTF	TGCGCCAGCAGCCAAGCAAGGGGATGGGACTATGGCTACACCTTC
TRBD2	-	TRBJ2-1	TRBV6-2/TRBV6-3	CASSSRLAGQTYNEQFF	TGTGCCAGCAGTTCCCGACTAGCGGGGCAAACCTACAATGAGCAGTTCTTC
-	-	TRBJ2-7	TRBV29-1	CSVESSWAGRFYEQYF	TGCAGCGTTGAATCCTCATGGGCAGGCCGCTTTTACGAGCAGTACTTC
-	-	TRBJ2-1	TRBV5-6	CASSSVGDALVYDEQFF	TGTGCCAGCAGCTCAGTTGGGGACGCCCTGGTGTACGATGAGCAGTTCTTC
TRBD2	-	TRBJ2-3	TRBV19	CASKLAGAGDTQYF	TGTGCCAGTAAACTAGCGGGAGCTGGAGATACGCAGTATTTT
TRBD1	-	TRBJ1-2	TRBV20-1	CSVDPGGNYGYTF	TGCAGCGTTGATCCAGGGGGCAACTATGGCTACACCTTC
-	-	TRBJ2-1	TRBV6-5	CASSYDSLSYNEQFF	TGTGCCAGCAGTTACGATAGCCTCTCCTACAATGAGCAGTTCTTC
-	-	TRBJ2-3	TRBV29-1	CSVVGDSEGVTDTQYF	TGCAGCGTGGTCGGGGATAGTGAAGGGGTCACAGATACGCAGTATTTT
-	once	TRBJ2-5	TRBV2	CASSSETQYF	TGTGCCAGCTCATCAGAGACCCAGTACTTC
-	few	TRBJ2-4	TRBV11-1	CASSLALGHRAGLQYF	TGTGCCAGCAGCTTAGCGCTAGGCCACCGGGCCGGCCTTCAGTACTTC
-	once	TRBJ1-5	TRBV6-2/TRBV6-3	CASSQTGYQPQHF	TGTGCCAGCAGTCAAACAGGGTATCAGCCCCAGCATTTT
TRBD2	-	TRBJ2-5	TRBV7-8	CASSPLAGVGQETQYF	TGTGCCAGCAGCCCCCTAGCGGGAGTTGGTCAAGAGACCCAGTACTTC
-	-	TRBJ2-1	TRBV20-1	CSARVSGNYNEQFF	TGCAGTGCTAGAGTAAGCGGAAATTACAATGAGCAGTTCTTC
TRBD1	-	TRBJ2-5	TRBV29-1	CSVGTGGGETQYF	TGCAGCGTAGGGACAGGGGGCGGCGAGACCCAGTACTTC
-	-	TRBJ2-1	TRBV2	CASSELGAGANNEQFF	TGTGCCAGCAGTGAACTTGGGGCAGGGGCAAACAATGAGCAGTTCTTC
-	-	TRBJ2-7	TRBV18	CASSPGEHEQYF	TGTGCCAGCTCGCCGGGGGAACACGAGCAGTACTTC
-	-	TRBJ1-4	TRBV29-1	CSVEAGRGEKLFF	TGCAGCGTTGAAGCAGGGCGTGGAGAAAAACTGTTTTTT
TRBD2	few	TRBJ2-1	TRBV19	CASSINSGFYNEQFF	TGTGCCAGTAGTATCAATAGCGGGTTCTACAATGAGCAGTTCTTC